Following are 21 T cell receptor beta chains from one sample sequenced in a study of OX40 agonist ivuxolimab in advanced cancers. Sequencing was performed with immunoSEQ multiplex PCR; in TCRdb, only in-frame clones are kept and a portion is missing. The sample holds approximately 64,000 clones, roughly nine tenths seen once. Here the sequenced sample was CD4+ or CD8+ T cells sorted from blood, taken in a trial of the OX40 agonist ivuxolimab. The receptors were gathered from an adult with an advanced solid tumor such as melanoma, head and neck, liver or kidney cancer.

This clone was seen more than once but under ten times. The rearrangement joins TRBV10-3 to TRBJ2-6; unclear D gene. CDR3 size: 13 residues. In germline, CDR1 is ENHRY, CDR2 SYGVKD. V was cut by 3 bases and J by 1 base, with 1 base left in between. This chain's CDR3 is CAISESGANVLTF. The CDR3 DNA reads TGTGCCATCAGTGAATCTGGGGCCAACGTCCTGACTTTC.

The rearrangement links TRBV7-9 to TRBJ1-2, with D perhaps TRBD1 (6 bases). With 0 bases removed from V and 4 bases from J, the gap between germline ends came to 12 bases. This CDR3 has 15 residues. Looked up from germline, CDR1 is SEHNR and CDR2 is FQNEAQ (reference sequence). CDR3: CASSLAAGASYGYTF. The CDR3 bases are TGTGCCAGCAGCTTAGCGGCAGGGGCAAGCTATGGCTACACCTTC.

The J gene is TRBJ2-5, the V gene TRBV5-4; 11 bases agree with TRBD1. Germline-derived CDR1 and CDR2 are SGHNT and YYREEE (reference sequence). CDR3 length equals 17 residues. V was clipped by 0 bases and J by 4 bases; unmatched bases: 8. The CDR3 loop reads CASSLGGTGGLRETQYF. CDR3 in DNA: TGTGCCAGCAGCTTGGGGGGGACAGGGGGACTCAGAGAGACCCAGTACTTC. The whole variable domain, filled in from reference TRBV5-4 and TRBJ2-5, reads ETGVTQSPTHLIKTRGQQVTLRCSSQSGHNTVSWYQQALGQGPQFIFQYYREEENGRGNFPPRFSGLQFPNYSSELNVNALELDDSALYLCASSLGGTGGLRETQYFGPGTRLLVL.

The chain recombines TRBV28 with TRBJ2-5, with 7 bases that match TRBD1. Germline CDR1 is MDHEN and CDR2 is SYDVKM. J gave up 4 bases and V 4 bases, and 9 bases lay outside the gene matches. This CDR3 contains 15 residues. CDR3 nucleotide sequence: TGTGCCAGCAGTTCCCCAGGGGGTTCGGGAGAGACCCAGTACTTC. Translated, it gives CASSSPGGSGETQYF.

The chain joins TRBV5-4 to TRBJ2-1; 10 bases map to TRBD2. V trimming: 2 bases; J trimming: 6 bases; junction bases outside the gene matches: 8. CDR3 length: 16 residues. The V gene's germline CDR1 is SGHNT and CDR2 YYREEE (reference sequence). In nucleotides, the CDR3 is TGTGCCAGCAGCTTAGCGGTAGCGGGAGGTGTCAATGAGCAGTTCTTC. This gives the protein CASSLAVAGGVNEQFF.

The CDR3 here is CAWSHRHNEKLFF. CDR3 DNA sequence: TGTGCCTGGAGTCACAGACACAATGAAAAACTGTTTTTT. The V gene is TRBV30, the J gene TRBJ1-4; no clear D gene. Germline CDR1 and CDR2: GTSNPN and SVGIG (reference sequence). This CDR3 contains 13 residues. V dropped 2 bases and J dropped 5 bases, with 9 bases sitting between them.

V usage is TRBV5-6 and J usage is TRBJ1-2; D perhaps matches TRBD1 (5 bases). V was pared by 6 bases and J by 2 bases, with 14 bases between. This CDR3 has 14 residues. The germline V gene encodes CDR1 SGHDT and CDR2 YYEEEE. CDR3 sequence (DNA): TGTGCCAGCATCCTGTTGGGGGAAAACTATGGCTACACCTTC. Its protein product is CASILLGENYGYTF.

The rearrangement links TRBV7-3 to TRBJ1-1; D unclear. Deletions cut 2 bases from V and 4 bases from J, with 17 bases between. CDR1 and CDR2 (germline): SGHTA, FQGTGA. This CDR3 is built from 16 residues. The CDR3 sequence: CASSLGPPGSGTEAFF. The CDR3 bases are TGTGCCAGCAGCTTAGGCCCGCCGGGGTCGGGCACTGAAGCTTTCTTT. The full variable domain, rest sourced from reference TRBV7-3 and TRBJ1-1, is GAGVSQTPSNKVTEKGKYVELRCDPISGHTALYWYRQSLGQGPEFLIYFQGTGAADDSGLPNDRFFAVRPEGSVSTLKIQRTERGDSAVYLCASSLGPPGSGTEAFFGQGTRLTVV.

As DNA, the CDR3 is TGTGCCAGCAGTTTGTCTAGCGGGACCAATGAGCAGTTCTTC. Encoded protein: CASSLSSGTNEQFF. The chain is built from TRBV28 and TRBJ2-1; 9 bases line up with TRBD2. Germline V gene sequence: CDR1 MDHEN, CDR2 SYDVKM. After removal of 3 bases from V and 6 bases from J, the junction contained 3 bases not matched to a gene. This CDR3 contains 14 residues.

The CDR3 loop reads CASSPLAPYYGYTF. The CDR3 DNA reads as TGCGCCAGCAGCCCGTTAGCACCGTACTATGGCTACACCTTC. The chain recombines TRBV5-1 with TRBJ1-2; no reliable D call. The CDR3 runs to 14 residues. V gave up 4 bases and J gave up 3 bases, with 13 bases separating them. Germline V gives CDR1 SGHRS, CDR2 YFSETQ.

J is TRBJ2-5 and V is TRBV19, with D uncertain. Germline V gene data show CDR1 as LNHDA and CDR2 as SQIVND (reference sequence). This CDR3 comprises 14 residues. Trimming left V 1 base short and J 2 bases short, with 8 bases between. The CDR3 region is CASSIGTLQETQYF. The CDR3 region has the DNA TGTGCCAGTAGTATAGGGACGCTACAAGAGACCCAGTACTTC. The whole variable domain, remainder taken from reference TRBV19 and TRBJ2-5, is DGGITQSPKYLFRKEGQNVTLSCEQNLNHDAMYWYRQDPGQGLRLIYYSQIVNDFQKGDIAEGYSVSREKKESFPLTVTSAQKNPTAFYLCASSIGTLQETQYFGPGTRLLVL.

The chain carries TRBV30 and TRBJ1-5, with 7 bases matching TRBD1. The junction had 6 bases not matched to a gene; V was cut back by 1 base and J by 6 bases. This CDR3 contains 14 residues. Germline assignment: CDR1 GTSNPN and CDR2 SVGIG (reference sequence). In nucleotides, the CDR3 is TGTGCCTGGAGTGGAGACAGGGCGACTCAGCCCCAGCATTTT. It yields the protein CAWSGDRATQPQHF. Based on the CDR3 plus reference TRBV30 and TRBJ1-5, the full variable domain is SQTIHQWPATLVQPVGSPLSLECTVEGTSNPNLYWYRQAAGRGLQLLFYSVGIGQISSEVPQNLSASRPQDRQFILSSKKLLLSDSGFYLCAWSGDRATQPQHFGDGTRLSIL.

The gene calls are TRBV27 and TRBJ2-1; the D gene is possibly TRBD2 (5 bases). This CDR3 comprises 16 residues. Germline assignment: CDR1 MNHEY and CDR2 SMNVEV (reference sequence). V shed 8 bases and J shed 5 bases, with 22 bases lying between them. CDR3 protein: CASREGLRSGDNEQFF. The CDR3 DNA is TGTGCCAGCCGTGAAGGGTTAAGGAGCGGAGACAATGAGCAGTTCTTC.

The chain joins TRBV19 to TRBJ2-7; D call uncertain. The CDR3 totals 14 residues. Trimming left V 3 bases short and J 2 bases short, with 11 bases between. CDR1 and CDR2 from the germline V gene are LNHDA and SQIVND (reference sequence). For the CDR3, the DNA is TGTGCCAGTAGTATTGTAGGCGCAGCCTACGAGCAGTACTTC. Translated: CASSIVGAAYEQYF. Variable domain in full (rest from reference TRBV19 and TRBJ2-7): DGGITQSPKYLFRKEGQNVTLSCEQNLNHDAMYWYRQDPGQGLRLIYYSQIVNDFQKGDIAEGYSVSREKKESFPLTVTSAQKNPTAFYLCASSIVGAAYEQYFGPGTRLTVT.

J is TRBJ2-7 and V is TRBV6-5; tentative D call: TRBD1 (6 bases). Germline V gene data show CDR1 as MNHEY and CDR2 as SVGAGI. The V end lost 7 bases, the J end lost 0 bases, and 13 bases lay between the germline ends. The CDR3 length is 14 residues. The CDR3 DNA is TGTGCCAGCATGAACGGACAGTACTCCTACGAGCAGTACTTC. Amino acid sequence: CASMNGQYSYEQYF.

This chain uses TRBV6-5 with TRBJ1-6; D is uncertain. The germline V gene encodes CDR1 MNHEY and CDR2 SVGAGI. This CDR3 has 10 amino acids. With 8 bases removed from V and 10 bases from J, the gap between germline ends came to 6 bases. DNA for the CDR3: TGTGCCAGCCGGATATCACCCCTCCACTTT. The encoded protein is CASRISPLHF.

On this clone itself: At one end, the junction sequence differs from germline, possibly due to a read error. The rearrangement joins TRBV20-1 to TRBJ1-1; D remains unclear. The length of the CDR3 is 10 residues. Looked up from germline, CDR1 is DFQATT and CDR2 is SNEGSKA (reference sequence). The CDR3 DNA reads TGCAGTGCTAGAGGGCAGGACGGATCTTTT. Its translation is CSARGQDGSF.

The CDR3 DNA is TGTGCCAGCAGTGTTGTAATGAACACTGAAGCTTTCTTT. Protein product: CASSVVMNTEAFF. The chain couples TRBV6-1 to TRBJ1-1; D unresolved. CDR1 and CDR2 from the germline V gene are MNHNS and SASEGT. This CDR3 is built from 13 residues. Trimming removed 4 bases from V and 0 bases from J, with 6 bases in between.

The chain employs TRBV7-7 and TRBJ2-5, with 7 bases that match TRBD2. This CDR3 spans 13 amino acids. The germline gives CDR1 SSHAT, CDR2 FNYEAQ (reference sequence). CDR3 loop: CASGSDRQATQYF. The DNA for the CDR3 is TGTGCTAGCGGGTCCGACAGACAAGCAACCCAGTACTTC.

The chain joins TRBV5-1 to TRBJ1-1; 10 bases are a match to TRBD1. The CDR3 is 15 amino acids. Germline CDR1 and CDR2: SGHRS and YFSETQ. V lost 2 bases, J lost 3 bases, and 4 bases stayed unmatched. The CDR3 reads CASSFGQGGDTEAFF. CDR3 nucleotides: TGCGCCAGCAGCTTTGGACAGGGGGGCGACACTGAAGCTTTCTTT. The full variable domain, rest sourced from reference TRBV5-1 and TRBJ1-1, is KAGVTQTPRYLIKTRGQQVTLSCSPISGHRSVSWYQQTPGQGLQFLFEYFSETQRNKGNFPGRFSGRQFSNSRSEMNVSTLELGDSALYLCASSFGQGGDTEAFFGQGTRLTVV.

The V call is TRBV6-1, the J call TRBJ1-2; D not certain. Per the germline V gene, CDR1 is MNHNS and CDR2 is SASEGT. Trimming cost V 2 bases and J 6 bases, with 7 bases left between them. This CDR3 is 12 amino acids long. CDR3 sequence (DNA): TGTGCCAGCAGTGAAAGAGGAAATGGCTACACCTTC. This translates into CASSERGNGYTF.